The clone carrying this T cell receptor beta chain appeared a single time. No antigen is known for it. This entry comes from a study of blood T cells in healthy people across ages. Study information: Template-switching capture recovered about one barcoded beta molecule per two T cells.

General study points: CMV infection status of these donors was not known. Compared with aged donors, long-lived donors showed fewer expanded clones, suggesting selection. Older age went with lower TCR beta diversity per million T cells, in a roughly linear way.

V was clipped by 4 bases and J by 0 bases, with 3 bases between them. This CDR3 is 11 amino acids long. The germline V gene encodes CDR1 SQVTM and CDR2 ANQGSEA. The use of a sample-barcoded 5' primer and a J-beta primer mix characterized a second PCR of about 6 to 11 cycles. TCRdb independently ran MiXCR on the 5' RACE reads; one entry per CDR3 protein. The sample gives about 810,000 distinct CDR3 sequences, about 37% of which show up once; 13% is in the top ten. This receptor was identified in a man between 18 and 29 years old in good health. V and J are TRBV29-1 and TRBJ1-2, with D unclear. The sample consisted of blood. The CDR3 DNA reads TGCAGCGTTGCCACTAACTATGGCTACACCTTC. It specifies CSVATNYGYTF.